This T cell receptor beta chain was recorded in a study of T cell responses to AZD1222 COVID-19 vaccine (dated by TCRdb to the early 2020s). General notes on the study: TCR sequencing was performed for some 250 trial participants, of whom about 200 were given two doses of AZD1222 and around 25 were given two doses of MenACWY control vaccine. Trial participants were enrolled into age subgroups of 18-55, 56-69 and 70-plus years, which contained roughly 150, 30 and 60 TCR-sequenced participants, respectively. On the study overall, not on this receptor specifically: Epitopes outside the regions mutated in the B.1.351 and B.1.1.7 variants were reportedly recognized by nearly half of the unique spike-specific TCRs. A significant rise in spike-specific TCR breadth and depth was observed after two AZD1222 doses relative to day 0 and relative to MenACWY recipients. Because no samples from the day 14 peak response were available, repertoires could be characterized only after the peak T cell response. Participants were mostly white British and included more females than males, and it was suggested by the authors that clonal diversity may have been underestimated. Conclusions about previously exposed vaccinees are limited, since just 6 or 7 AZD1222 recipients were seropositive for SARS-CoV-2 at baseline. The 56-69-year group was small, and its depth increase did not reach significance, likely because of low power. CD4 TCRs associated with the vaccine covered the entire spike protein, and the dominant responses were in regions 160-218 and 743-854.

The CDR3 regions of human TCRbeta chains were analyzed by immunosequencing. As for the original processing: Repertoire TCRs were checked for matches against a reference library of SARS-CoV-2-specific TCRs that had been generated using the MIRA antigen-specificity platform. Breadth meant the fraction of unique TCRs that were SARS-CoV-2-associated, whereas depth meant the fraction of total T cells that were SARS-CoV-2-associated. Using the MIRA data, each spike-specific TCR was assigned both to the spike region to which the TCR was reactive and to a CD4 or CD8 class. Log10-transformed breadth and depth values were compared by one-way ANOVA with Sidak's multiple comparisons tests. Sourced from immuneACCESS, this table was stored by TCRdb with only in-frame sequences that have V and J called. A share of the clones is absent; for the studies checked, an unresolved V gene accounts for under half, and the remainder has no known explanation. That table supplies the V and J calls and clone size; D and trimming were determined from the DNA. Across this sample there are fewer than 120,000 clones, with about 90% seen only once. In total, the top ten clones hold about 16% of the sample.

About this clone itself: Its binding antigen is unknown. Base qualities are not provided; no much larger clone lies one nucleotide away.

The time point label for this specimen denotes: about 28 days (+/-7) after the second vaccine dose. AZD1222 recipients whose second dose came at about 4 weeks and those whose second dose came at about 12 weeks were combined into one group, since spike-specific TCR depth and breadth did not differ between the two schedules. Vaccinee samples came from UK trials COV001 and COV002, including a single-blind randomized controlled phase 2/3 trial of AZD1222 (ChAdOx1 nCoV-19) in healthy adults. Trial participant PBMC samples were collected at day 0 and day 28 after the second dose for TCRbeta chain sequencing. The CDR3 measures 12 amino acids from cysteine to phenylalanine. Kept here is only the CDR3 DNA, which spans 36 bases and is read in frame from base 1. V sheds 0 bases and J sheds 11 bases, leaving 10 bases between their ends. The germline V gene sets CDR1 to MNHNS and CDR2 to SASEGT.

The clonotype was recovered from an adult who received the AZD1222 COVID-19 vaccine. The sequencing used peripheral blood, collected 28 days after the second AZD1222 dose. This receptor chain uses TRBV6-1 and TRBJ1-1, with no confidently assigned D gene. In nucleotide form, the sequence is TGTGCCAGCAGTGAAGCTCGCACTAGGGCTTTCTTT. Protein translation: CASSEARTRAFF.